This paragraph covers one T cell receptor beta chain sequence. As yet, its antigen is unknown. The sample originates from a study of shared clonotypes between healthy human individuals. Produced via immunoSEQ multiplex PCR; TCRdb's table is partial and in-frame only. Among 2 million to 2.5 million clones listed, around 95% were seen once. Overall study results and limits: A reduction in generation probabilities was seen for non-shared clonotypes relative to those shared by all four donors.

With V trimmed by 1 base and J by 1 base, 2 bases remained unmatched. The germline gives CDR1 GTSNPN, CDR2 SVGIG (reference sequence). The CDR3 totals 14 residues. Sequencing used naive CD4+ T cells sorted from blood. Indicated subset: CD45RA+ positively selected. The chain is built from TRBV30 and TRBJ2-7; 9 nucleotides align to TRBD1. The receptor was isolated from a man between 18 and 35 years old in good health. In DNA form, the CDR3 reads TGTGCCTGGAGTGGGACAGGGGCGTCCTACGAGCAGTACTTC. It encodes CAWSGTGASYEQYF.